This is a list of T cell receptor beta chains from one sample in a study of OX40 agonist ivuxolimab in advanced cancers. Assay: immunoSEQ multiplex PCR; the TCRdb copy retains only in-frame clones and omits some. The repertoire consists of roughly 18,000 clones, with 72% occurring once and the leading ten covering approximately 24%. The starting material was CD4+ or CD8+ T cells sorted from blood, obtained in a trial of the OX40 agonist ivuxolimab. Receptors were obtained from an adult with an advanced solid tumor such as melanoma, head and neck, liver or kidney cancer. The CDR3 runs from the conserved cysteine through the conserved F or W. A D gene is named only where the DNA matches it firmly. Clone size is shown for a subset of rows, as once, few, many or a class of expanded clone.

. | . | TRBJ2-7 | TRBV7-3 | CASSSSGAYYEQYF | TGTGCCAGCAGCTCTTCCGGGGCTTACTACGAGCAGTACTTC
. | . | TRBJ2-3 | TRBV9 | CASSVGRTVTDTQYF | TGTGCCAGCAGCGTGGGCCGAACTGTCACAGATACGCAGTATTTT
medium-sized | . | TRBJ1-4 | TRBV4-2 | CASSQEDNEKLFF | TGTGCCAGCAGCCAAGAGGACAATGAAAAACTGTTTTTT
. | . | TRBJ2-7 | TRBV6-6 | CASSEGTYEQYF | TGTGCCAGCAGCGAGGGGACCTACGAGCAGTACTTC
medium-sized | TRBD2 | TRBJ2-1 | TRBV9 | CASREGGGAMDEQFF | TGTGCCAGCAGGGAAGGCGGGGGGGCGATGGACGAGCAGTTCTTC
. | . | TRBJ1-4 | TRBV5-1 | CASSLPGGEKLFF | TGCGCCAGCAGCTTGCCCGGCGGTGAAAAACTGTTTTTT
. | . | TRBJ2-2 | TRBV7-2 | CASSPASAGELFF | TGTGCCAGCAGCCCAGCTAGTGCCGGGGAGCTGTTTTTT
medium-sized | TRBD1 | TRBJ2-7 | TRBV6-6 | CASSYKGTETYEQYF | TGTGCCAGCAGTTACAAGGGGACAGAGACCTACGAGCAGTACTTC
. | TRBD2 | TRBJ2-7 | TRBV9 | CASSEAGAYEQYF | TGTGCCAGCAGCGAGGCGGGAGCCTACGAGCAGTACTTC
. | . | TRBJ2-2 | TRBV9 | CASSVAGAANTGELFF | TGTGCCAGCAGCGTAGCTGGGGCAGCGAACACCGGGGAGCTGTTTTTT
. | . | TRBJ2-1 | TRBV7-2 | CASSPFVGAQNEQFF | TGTGCCAGCAGCCCCTTTGTGGGGGCGCAGAATGAGCAGTTCTTC
. | TRBD2 | TRBJ2-3 | TRBV7-8 | CASSGLASPDTQYF | TGTGCCAGCAGCGGACTAGCCAGCCCAGATACGCAGTATTTT
. | . | TRBJ2-3 | TRBV18 | CASSPLRTTDTQYF | TGTGCCAGCTCACCACTGCGGACCACAGATACGCAGTATTTT
. | . | TRBJ1-1 | TRBV5-1 | CASAIRGMNTEAFF | TGCGCCAGCGCAATCAGGGGCATGAACACTGAAGCTTTCTTT
. | TRBD1 | TRBJ1-2 | TRBV11-3 | CASSPTGAIYGYTF | TGTGCCAGCAGCCCGACAGGGGCGATCTATGGCTACACCTTC
few | . | TRBJ1-2 | TRBV13 | CASSLIVKRGGPLDGGYTF | TGTGCCAGCAGCTTAATCGTTAAAAGGGGGGGGCCCCTAGATGGTGGCTACACCTTC
. | . | TRBJ2-7 | TRBV7-6 | CASSLEAQPSYEQYF | TGTGCCAGCAGCTTAGAGGCACAGCCCTCCTACGAGCAGTACTTC
few | TRBD1 | TRBJ2-1 | TRBV7-6 | CASSRRGTGTYNEQFF | TGTGCCAGCAGCCGGAGGGGGACAGGGACCTACAATGAGCAGTTCTTC
. | . | TRBJ1-3 | TRBV7-3 | CASSLSGGVGNTIYF | TGTGCCAGCAGCTTATCCGGGGGAGTAGGGAACACCATATATTTT
. | . | TRBJ2-1 | TRBV11-3 | CASSFGDEQFF | TGTGCCAGCAGCTTCGGCGATGAGCAGTTCTTC
few | . | TRBJ2-1 | TRBV11-2 | CASSPLGNEQFF | TGTGCCAGCAGCCCATTGGGGAATGAGCAGTTCTTC
. | . | TRBJ1-2 | TRBV27 | CASSLSHRDVIYGYTF | TGTGCCAGCAGTTTATCGCATAGGGATGTTATCTATGGCTACACCTTC
. | . | TRBJ2-7 | TRBV6-8 | CASGLKGFYEQYF | TGTGCCAGCGGGCTAAAAGGGTTCTACGAGCAGTACTTC
. | TRBD1 | TRBJ1-2 | TRBV7-9 | CASSTQGADGYTF | TGTGCCAGCAGCACACAGGGGGCGGATGGCTACACCTTC
medium-sized | . | TRBJ2-7 | TRBV7-6 | CASSPRTTYEQYF | TGTGCCAGCAGCCCTCGGACTACCTACGAGCAGTACTTC
. | . | TRBJ2-3 | TRBV13 | CASSSSTDTQYF | TGTGCCAGCAGCTCTAGCACAGATACGCAGTATTTT
. | TRBD1 | TRBJ2-7 | TRBV5-6 | CASSLSDRSYEQYF | TGTGCCAGCAGCTTGTCGGACAGGTCCTACGAGCAGTACTTC
. | . | TRBJ2-1 | TRBV7-6 | CASSSTGSLYNEQFF | TGTGCCAGCAGCTCCACAGGGAGCTTATACAATGAGCAGTTCTTC
few | . | TRBJ1-6 | TRBV21-1 | CASRAGYNSPLHF | TGTGCCAGCAGAGCAGGGTATAATTCACCCCTCCACTTT
few | . | TRBJ1-5 | TRBV19 | CASIAAYHSNQPQHF | TGTGCCAGTATCGCGGCATACCATAGCAATCAGCCCCAGCATTTT
few | . | TRBJ1-4 | TRBV11-2 | CASSPRTKGGRLNEKLFF | TGTGCCAGCAGCCCTAGAACCAAGGGGGGGCGGCTTAATGAAAAACTGTTTTTT
. | TRBD2 | TRBJ2-3 | TRBV7-9 | CASSLMRGAYTDTQYF | TGTGCCAGCAGCTTAATGCGGGGGGCCTACACAGATACGCAGTATTTT
few | TRBD2 | TRBJ2-5 | TRBV6-6 | CASSYPSGGQETQYF | TGTGCCAGCAGTTATCCCAGCGGGGGCCAAGAGACCCAGTACTTC
. | TRBD2 | TRBJ2-3 | TRBV19 | CASSMRDSGGDTQYF | TGTGCCAGTAGTATGCGGGATAGCGGGGGAGATACGCAGTATTTT
few | TRBD2 | TRBJ2-2 | TRBV5-8 | CASSSFSGGRNTGELFF | TGTGCCAGCAGCTCATTTAGCGGGGGCCGTAACACCGGGGAGCTGTTTTTT
. | . | TRBJ2-7 | TRBV15 | CATSSLLGPKGYEQYF | TGTGCCACCAGCTCCCTTTTAGGTCCTAAAGGCTACGAGCAGTACTTC
. | TRBD1 | TRBJ2-7 | TRBV5-1 | CASREGQGRVYEQYF | TGCGCCAGCAGAGAAGGACAGGGGAGGGTCTACGAGCAGTACTTC
. | . | TRBJ1-6 | TRBV27 | CASRRGAPGSPLHF | TGTGCCAGCAGGCGGGGAGCCCCAGGCTCACCCCTCCACTTT
few | . | TRBJ2-5 | TRBV27 | CASSLSLRGEETQYF | TGTGCCAGCAGTTTATCCCTTAGGGGGGAGGAGACCCAGTACTTC
medium-sized | . | TRBJ2-1 | TRBV7-3 | CASSPDFSSYNEQFF | TGTGCCAGCAGCCCGGACTTTAGCTCCTACAATGAGCAGTTCTTC
. | . | TRBJ2-7 | TRBV7-6 | CASSLGLGGETYEQYF | TGTGCCAGCAGCTTAGGGCTAGGGGGAGAAACCTACGAGCAGTACTTC
. | TRBD1 | TRBJ2-7 | TRBV6-1 | CASSEETGDFDEQYF | TGTGCCAGCAGTGAAGAAACAGGGGATTTCGACGAGCAGTACTTC
few | TRBD2 | TRBJ2-3 | TRBV7-3 | CASSSTTSGAPDTQYF | TGTGCCAGCAGCTCGACGACTAGCGGGGCCCCAGATACGCAGTATTTT
. | TRBD2 | TRBJ2-1 | TRBV7-8 | CASSLAGDYNEQFF | TGTGCCAGCAGCCTGGCGGGGGACTACAATGAGCAGTTCTTC
. | TRBD1 | TRBJ2-5 | TRBV19 | CASSIDLGTEETQYF | TGTGCCAGTAGTATAGATCTCGGGACAGAAGAGACCCAGTACTTC
. | TRBD1 | TRBJ1-5 | TRBV27 | CASRPTGASNQPQHF | TGTGCCAGCAGACCGACAGGGGCCAGCAATCAGCCCCAGCATTTT
. | TRBD1 | TRBJ1-6 | TRBV7-9 | CASSLTGQGNSPLHF | TGTGCCAGCAGCTTAACGGGACAGGGAAATTCACCCCTCCACTTT
. | . | TRBJ2-3 | TRBV5-6 | CASSWGSTDTQYF | TGTGCCAGCAGTTGGGGTAGCACAGATACGCAGTATTTT
few | . | TRBJ1-5 | TRBV7-2 | CASSDTSNSNQPQHF | TGTGCCAGCAGCGATACGAGTAATAGCAATCAGCCCCAGCATTTT
once | TRBD1 | TRBJ1-2 | TRBV27 | CASSLQGAGGYTF | TGTGCCAGCAGTCTACAGGGGGCAGGCGGCTACACCTTC
. | . | TRBJ1-2 | TRBV7-9 | CASSGSLGYGYTF | TGTGCCAGCAGCGGGTCCCTCGGCTATGGCTACACCTTC
. | . | TRBJ1-2 | TRBV5-5 | CASSLERGTYGYTF | TGTGCCAGCAGCTTGGAGAGGGGGACCTATGGCTACACCTTC
many | . | TRBJ2-2 | TRBV11-2 | CASSLVYIAGELFF | TGTGCCAGCAGCTTAGTATATATTGCCGGGGAGCTGTTTTTT